The 25 T cell receptor beta chains below come from one sample, sequenced in a study of beta chain features in type 1 diabetes. Expressed TCRB transcripts were sequenced because the isolated RNA had all been reverse transcribed beforehand. Libraries were prepared by immunoSEQ multiplex PCR; TCRdb keeps only in-frame clonotypes and omits some of them. The table lists under 450,000 clones, more than 11% of them singletons. Sequenced: naive CD4+ T cells from blood. All receptors derive from a man aged 30 to 39 in good health.

The chain joins TRBV27 to TRBJ2-3; no reliable D call. The germline V gene encodes CDR1 MNHEY and CDR2 SMNVEV (reference sequence). The CDR3 consists of 14 residues. Trimming removed 1 base from V and 1 base from J, with 6 bases in between. The CDR3 nucleotides are TGTGCCAGCAGTTTATATCAGCGCACAGATACGCAGTATTTT. Translated: CASSLYQRTDTQYF.

This clone was seen only a few times. The rearrangement links TRBV19 to TRBJ2-3; no clear D gene. The V gene's germline CDR1 is LNHDA and CDR2 SQIVND (reference sequence). The CDR3 covers 15 residues. The V end was cut by 3 bases, the J end by 0 bases, with 10 bases between. The CDR3, as DNA: TGTGCCAGTAGTATGTTTACAGTCAGCACAGATACGCAGTATTTT. Translation: CASSMFTVSTDTQYF.

The chain recombines TRBV27 with TRBJ2-1; either TRBD1 or TRBD2 may supply D (5 bases each). The V gene lost 5 bases and the J gene lost 1 base, with 12 bases spanning the gap. The CDR3 is made up of 15 amino acids. Germline CDR1 reads MNHEY; CDR2 reads SMNVEV (reference sequence). The CDR3 DNA follows: TGTGCCAGCAGTATCATCGGGGCATCCTACAATGAGCAGTTCTTC. Encoded protein: CASSIIGASYNEQFF.

This clone has just a few counts. This chain joins TRBV23-1 and TRBJ1-1, with TRBD1 as a possible D gene (6 bases). TRBV23-1 is reported as an ORF; its role is uncertain. V was trimmed by 0 bases and J by 1 base, leaving 12 bases between them. The CDR3 length is 16 residues. The CDR3 sequence: CASSQSKGQGNTEAFF. The CDR3 nucleotides read TGCGCCAGCAGTCAATCGAAGGGACAAGGGAACACTGAAGCTTTCTTT.

The chain recombines TRBV7-8 with TRBJ1-5; no definite D call. CDR3 length: 13 residues. Trimming took 1 base from V and 6 from J, leaving 7 bases between them. Per the germline V gene, CDR1 is SGHVS and CDR2 is FQNEAQ. For the CDR3, the DNA is TGTGCCAGCAGCTTAGATAACCGTCAGCCCCAGCATTTT. Translated, it gives CASSLDNRQPQHF.

This clone was seen more than once but under ten times. The V and J genes are TRBV20-1 and TRBJ2-5; D not certain. Germline-derived CDR1 and CDR2 are DFQATT and SNEGSKA (reference sequence). The CDR3 sequence is 11 residues long. V was trimmed by 8 bases and J by 0 bases, leaving 7 bases between them. For the CDR3, the DNA is TGCAGTCACTATGACCAAGAGACCCAGTACTTC. This sequence encodes CSHYDQETQYF.

This clone was counted a single time. The V and J genes are TRBV7-2 and TRBJ1-6; D remains ambiguous. This CDR3 is built from 13 residues. V shed 0 bases and J shed 13 bases, with 10 bases lying between them. Germline loops: CDR1 SGHTA, CDR2 FQGNSA. CDR3 region: CASSLAPRVPLHF. CDR3 nucleotide sequence: TGTGCCAGCAGCTTAGCGCCCCGCGTCCCCCTCCACTTT.

A few counts support this clone. The chain employs TRBV5-1 and TRBJ2-7; TRBD1 is a possible D gene (5 bases). V was shortened by 0 bases and J by 5 bases, with 18 bases between the two germline ends. This CDR3 is built from 16 residues. The germline CDR1 and CDR2 sequences are SGHRS and YFSETQ. The CDR3 is CASSLVSVGDENEQYV. The DNA of the CDR3 is TGCGCCAGCAGCTTGGTATCAGTAGGGGATGAAAACGAGCAGTACGTC.

This clone was counted between two and nine times. V gene TRBV5-5 combines with J gene TRBJ1-2, with D perhaps TRBD1 (5 bases). The CDR3 totals 13 residues. CDR1 and CDR2 from the germline V gene are SGHKS and YYEKEE (reference sequence). The V and J ends lost 0 bases and 4 bases respectively, with 7 bases between them. CDR3 protein: CASSLGQRYGYTF. CDR3 DNA: TGTGCCAGCAGCTTGGGACAGCGCTATGGCTACACCTTC. Drawing the rest from reference TRBV5-5 and TRBJ1-2, the complete variable domain is DAGVTQSPTHLIKTRGQQVTLRCSPISGHKSVSWYQQVLGQGPQFIFQYYEKEERGRGNFPDRFSARQFPNYSSELNVNALLLGDSALYLCASSLGQRYGYTFGSGTRLTVV.

This clone was seen more than once but under ten times. The CDR3 spells CSELRRGMNEQFF. CDR3 bases: TGCAGTGAATTAAGGAGAGGGATGAATGAGCAGTTCTTC. V is TRBV29-1 and J is TRBJ2-1; a weak D match, TRBD2 (5 bases). CDR1 and CDR2 from the germline V gene are SQVTM and ANQGSEA. This CDR3 has 13 residues.

This clone was observed a handful of times. Other DNA sequences in the same sample also yield this CDR3. The V call is TRBV7-2, the J call TRBJ1-5; D is unclear. CDR3 length: 13 residues. CDR1 and CDR2 (germline): SGHTA, FQGNSA. Trimming shortened V by 3 bases and J by 5 bases, and 8 bases separated the two germline ends. Here the CDR3 reads CASSLGRDQPQHF. The CDR3 DNA follows: TGTGCCAGCAGCTTGGGCCGGGATCAGCCCCAGCATTTT.

The chain joins TRBV18 to TRBJ1-6; TRBD1 matches at 8 bases. This CDR3 has 14 residues. Germline V lookup: CDR1 KGHSH, CDR2 LQKENI. Trimming at V came to 6 bases and at J to 7 bases, leaving 5 bases not matched to a gene. The CDR3 loop is CASSVDRANSPLHF. The CDR3 DNA sequence: TGTGCCAGCTCTGTGGACAGGGCAAATTCACCCCTCCACTTT.

The chain links TRBV29-1 to TRBJ2-5; D gene uncertain. This CDR3 is built from 13 residues. Germline assignment: CDR1 SQVTM and CDR2 ANQGSEA. Trimming removed 6 bases at V and 2 bases at J, with 13 bases between. CDR3 coding DNA: TGCAGCGTGGAGAGGCGAGAGCAAGAGACCCAGTACTTC. Amino acids: CSVERREQETQYF.

The rearrangement uses TRBV30 and TRBJ2-7, with 7 bases fitting TRBD1. In germline, CDR1 is GTSNPN, CDR2 SVGIG (reference sequence). This CDR3 spans 14 amino acids. V gave up 0 bases and J gave up 1 base; unmatched junction bases: 3. CDR3 coding DNA: TGTGCCTGGAGTGTCCAGGGGGTATCCTACGAGCAGTACGTC. Its translation is CAWSVQGVSYEQYV.

The rearrangement joins TRBV15 to TRBJ2-5, with a weak D call TRBD2 (5 bases). This CDR3 has 14 residues. V was shortened by 0 bases and J by 4 bases, with 9 bases between the two germline ends. Germline CDR1 and CDR2: LNHNV and YYDKDF (reference sequence). DNA of the CDR3: TGTGCCACCAGCAGAGATTCTGCGGGAGAGACCCAGTACTTC. Residues: CATSRDSAGETQYF.

The chain has TRBV10-3 and TRBJ2-7; tentatively, D is TRBD2 (5 bases). Per the germline V gene, CDR1 is ENHRY and CDR2 is SYGVKD. The V end lost 5 bases, the J end lost 3 bases, and 8 bases lay between the germline ends. CDR3 length: 12 amino acids. As DNA, the CDR3 is TGTGCCATCAGTCGGACTGGCTACGAGCAGTACGTC. It codes for CAISRTGYEQYV.

The sample holds a few counts of this clone. This chain joins TRBV30 and TRBJ2-1; tentatively, D is TRBD1 or TRBD2 (5 bases each). The CDR3 extends over 13 amino acids. V was pared by 3 bases and J by 6 bases, with 12 bases between. Germline assignment: CDR1 GTSNPN and CDR2 SVGIG (reference sequence). The CDR3 region has the DNA TGTGCCTGGAGGTTCCCGGGGCTCAATGAGCAGTTCTTC. Protein product: CAWRFPGLNEQFF.

The chain has TRBV29-1 and TRBJ2-7, with 10 bases that match TRBD2. The V segment lost 7 bases and the J segment 4 bases; nucleotides outside the gene matches: 7. The CDR3 extends over 13 amino acids. Germline lookup yields CDR1 SQVTM and CDR2 ANQGSEA. CDR3 protein: CSGSGGAQYEQYF. The CDR3 region has the DNA TGCAGCGGCAGCGGGGGGGCCCAGTACGAGCAGTACTTC.

In this sample, this clone turned up a few times. J is TRBJ2-3 and V is TRBV4-3; D is unclear. Germline-derived CDR1 and CDR2 are LGHNA and YSLEER. The CDR3 spans 14 residues. V was shortened by 0 bases and J by 2 bases, with 6 bases between the two germline ends. The CDR3 region is CASSQDGSTDTQYF. DNA for the CDR3: TGCGCCAGCAGCCAAGATGGGTCCACAGATACGCAGTATTTT.

This clone was seen more than once but under ten times. The gene calls are TRBV12-5 and TRBJ2-3; 12 bases align to TRBD2. V shed 7 bases and J 4 bases; nucleotides not matched to a gene: 12. Germline CDR1 and CDR2: LGHNT and FRNRAP. The length of the CDR3 is 17 residues. The CDR3 DNA sequence: TGTGCTAGTGCCTCAATTTGGACTAGCGGGGAGGCAGATACGCAGTATTTT. It yields the protein CASASIWTSGEADTQYF. The variable domain in full, completed from reference TRBV12-5 and TRBJ2-3, reads DARVTQTPRHKVTEMGQEVTMRCQPILGHNTVFWYRQTMMQGLELLAYFRNRAPLDDSGMPKDRFSAEMPDATLATLKIQPSEPRDSAVYFCASASIWTSGEADTQYFGPGTRLTVL.

The chain links TRBV7-2 to TRBJ1-6; D might be TRBD1 (5 bases). The CDR3 covers 15 residues. The ends were cut back, 3 bases at V and 7 bases at J, with 13 bases in the middle. Looked up from germline, CDR1 is SGHTA and CDR2 is FQGNSA. This chain's CDR3 is CASSLGQGLNSPLHF. CDR3 bases: TGTGCCAGCAGCTTGGGGCAGGGTTTGAATTCACCCCTCCACTTT.

This clone was detected only a few times. The chain recombines TRBV9 with TRBJ2-3; D call uncertain. The CDR3 totals 15 residues. Looked up from germline, CDR1 is SGDLS and CDR2 is YYNGEE. V was shortened by 0 bases and J by 4 bases, with 12 bases between the two germline ends. CDR3 nucleotides: TGTGCCAGCAGCGTAGGACCCATTGGCCCAGATACGCAGTATTTT. Translating gives CASSVGPIGPDTQYF.

A few counts support this clone. The chain couples TRBV29-1 to TRBJ2-5; TRBD2 matches at 8 bases. CDR3 length: 16 amino acids. The germline V gene has CDR1 SQVTM and CDR2 ANQGSEA. Trimming removed 6 bases from V and 4 bases from J; junction bases left unmatched: 16. The CDR3 spells CSVVREDKGRRETQYF. The CDR3, as DNA: TGCAGCGTGGTGCGGGAGGATAAGGGACGAAGAGAGACCCAGTACTTC.

This clone was counted a few times. The rearrangement joins TRBV6-6 to TRBJ2-1; D is possibly TRBD1 or TRBD2 (5 bases each). V was clipped by 8 bases and J by 7 bases, with 15 bases between them. This CDR3 is built from 13 residues. Germline CDR1 MNHNY, CDR2 SVGAGI (reference sequence). The CDR3 spells CASRDHNLNEQFF. The CDR3 region has the DNA TGTGCCAGCCGGGACCACAACCTTAATGAGCAGTTCTTC.

This clone was detected only a few times. This chain connects TRBV5-6 to TRBJ2-5, with D perhaps matching TRBD1 (5 bases). CDR3 length: 14 amino acids. V was clipped by 2 bases and J by 3 bases, with 11 bases between them. Germline loops: CDR1 SGHDT, CDR2 YYEEEE. The CDR3 DNA reads as TGTGCCAGCAGCTTTATTGGCAGGGAAGAGACCCAGTACTTC. This sequence encodes CASSFIGREETQYF.